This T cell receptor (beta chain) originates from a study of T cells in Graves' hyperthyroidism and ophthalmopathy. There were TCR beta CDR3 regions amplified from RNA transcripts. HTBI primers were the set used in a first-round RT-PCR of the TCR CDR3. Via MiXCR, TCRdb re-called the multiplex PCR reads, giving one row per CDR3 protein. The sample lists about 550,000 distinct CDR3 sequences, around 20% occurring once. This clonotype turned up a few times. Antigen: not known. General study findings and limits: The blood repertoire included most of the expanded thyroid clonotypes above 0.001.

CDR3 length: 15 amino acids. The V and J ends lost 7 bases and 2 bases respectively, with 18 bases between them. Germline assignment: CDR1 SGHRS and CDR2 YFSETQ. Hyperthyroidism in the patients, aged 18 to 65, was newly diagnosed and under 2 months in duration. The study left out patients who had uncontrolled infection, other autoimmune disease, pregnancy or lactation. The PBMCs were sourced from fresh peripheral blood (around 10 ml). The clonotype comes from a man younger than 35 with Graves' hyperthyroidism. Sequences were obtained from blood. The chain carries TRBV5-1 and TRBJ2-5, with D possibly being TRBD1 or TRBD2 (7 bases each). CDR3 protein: CASGGRGQPQETQYF. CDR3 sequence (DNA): TGCGCCAGCGGGGGGAGGGGACAGCCTCAAGAGACCCAGTACTTC.